This T cell receptor (beta chain) was identified during a study of T-cell reconstitution after alpha-beta-depleted transplantation in children. The germline gives CDR1 PRHDT, CDR2 FYEKMQ (reference sequence). This CDR3 region has 15 residues. V was trimmed by 5 bases and J by 3 bases, leaving 16 bases between them. The TCRbeta library incorporated unique molecular identifiers. TCRdb redid the calling of the PCR reads with MiXCR, one entry per CDR3 protein. The data hold about 540,000 distinct CDR3 sequences, with around 18% observed a single time. The receptor was isolated from a human donor who donated a stem cell graft to a child with acute lymphoblastic leukemia. The chain uses TRBV13 and TRBJ1-2; a possible D gene is TRBD1 (6 bases). Sequenced material: PBMCs from the stem cell graft donor, taken from the stem cell graft. The CDR3 bases are TGTGCCAGCAGCGGGGCCCCAGGGGCTGACTATGGCTACACCTTC. This gives the protein CASSGAPGADYGYTF.